This T cell receptor (beta chain) was documented in a study of blood T cell repertoires in COVID-19. Across the study: The samples span acute and convalescent COVID-19 from the United States, Italy and Spain. T cells, B-cell-depleted T cells, or PBMCs provided the cDNA or gDNA that served as material.

Per the original methods: Quantification of nucleated cells was approximated via reference gene primer amplification. Here immunoSEQ multiplex PCR was the method, and the copy in TCRdb shows in-frame clones only, minus some. V and J calls plus clone size are reproduced from that table; the DNA served to infer D and trimming. The sample contains about 220,000 clones, about 80% of which appear only once. The CDR3 covers 15 residues. Germline V gene lookup returns CDR1 KGHDR and CDR2 SFDVKD. The V end lost 3 bases, the J end lost 4 bases, and 14 bases lay between the germline ends. The sample was peripheral blood. The chain joins TRBV24-1 to TRBJ1-1, with D possibly matching TRBD1 (5 bases). The clonotype originates from a woman between 40 and 50 years old with active or convalescent COVID-19. Written as DNA, the CDR3 is TGTGCCACCAGTGATAACCAGGGCCCCTTCACTGAAGCTTTCTTT. It codes for CATSDNQGPFTEAFF.